Shown below are 28 T cell receptor beta chains from a single sample sequenced in a study of T-cell reconstitution after alpha-beta-depleted transplantation in children. Unique molecular identifiers tagged the TCRbeta library. TCRdb reprocessed the PCR reads with MiXCR, giving one entry per CDR3 protein. The sample lists about 1,000,000 distinct CDR3 sequences; around 30% were seen once. The sequenced sample was PBMCs, mostly from graft donor cells, obtained 360 days after TCRalphabeta/CD19-depleted stem cell transplant. The source is a boy younger than two who had a stem cell transplant for SCID, so the T cells may come from the graft donor.

This clonotype was detected a few times. Here the CDR3 reads CASGTLRRDRGTDTQYF. CDR3 nucleotides: TGTGCCAGCGGGACATTAAGGCGGGACAGGGGAACAGATACGCAGTATTTT. The chain couples TRBV27 to TRBJ2-3, with 10 bases fitting TRBD1. V lost 8 bases and J lost 3; bases outside the gene matches: 14. The germline gives CDR1 MNHEY, CDR2 SMNVEV (reference sequence). This CDR3 is 17 amino acids long.

The V call is TRBV5-1, the J call TRBJ2-3; no clear D. This CDR3 comprises 14 residues. The V end was cut by 4 bases, the J end by 2 bases, with 11 bases between. Germline V CDR1 and CDR2: SGHRS, YFSETQ. This CDR3 reads CASSDGLTTDTQYF. For the CDR3, the DNA is TGCGCCAGCAGCGACGGTTTAACCACAGATACGCAGTATTTT.

This chain connects TRBV9 to TRBJ2-3; tentatively, D is TRBD1 or TRBD2 (6 bases each). Germline V gene sequence: CDR1 SGDLS, CDR2 YYNGEE. The CDR3 consists of 15 residues. V lost 7 bases and J 2 bases, leaving 17 bases between the germline ends. The CDR3 reads CASSLGGRFTDTQYF. CDR3 DNA sequence: TGTGCCAGCTCCCTTGGGGGGCGGTTCACAGATACGCAGTATTTT.

V is TRBV6-2 or TRBV6-3 and J is TRBJ2-1; no clear D gene. Germline V gene data show CDR1 as MNHEY and CDR2 as SVGEGT. V dropped 1 base and J dropped 7 bases, with 2 bases sitting between them. The CDR3 consists of 11 residues. Here the CDR3 DNA reads TGTGCCAGCAGTTACTTAAATGAGCAGTTCTTC. Protein sequence: CASSYLNEQFF.

This clonotype was counted only a few times. The chain carries TRBV12-3 or TRBV12-4 and TRBJ2-7; 14 bases align to TRBD2. J was trimmed by 2 bases and V by 5 bases; bases with no gene match: 5. The CDR3 is made up of 16 amino acids. This chain's CDR3 is CASSPGTSGGTYEQYF. In DNA form, the CDR3 reads TGTGCCAGCAGTCCTGGGACTAGCGGGGGAACCTACGAGCAGTACTTC.

In its sample, this clonotype was seen a few times. The rearrangement links TRBV5-1 to TRBJ1-1; the D gene is possibly TRBD1 (5 bases). The CDR3 covers 19 residues. Germline V gives CDR1 SGHRS, CDR2 YFSETQ. Trimming removed 1 base from V and 4 bases from J, with 26 bases in between. The CDR3 nucleotides are TGCGCCAGCAGCTTGTTAGAAGGGGATCCAAGGCAGCACCCCACTGAAGCTTTCTTT. Its translation: CASSLLEGDPRQHPTEAFF.

The CDR3 sequence is CASSQDGTGGRGEQFF. The DNA of the CDR3 is TGCGCCAGCAGCCAAGATGGGACGGGGGGCCGCGGTGAGCAGTTCTTC. The chain uses TRBV4-1 and TRBJ2-1, with D maybe TRBD2 (7 bases). The CDR3 spans 16 residues. CDR1 and CDR2 (germline): MGHRA, YSYEKL. Trimming left V 0 bases short and J 9 bases short, with 18 bases between.

The rearrangement uses TRBV4-1 and TRBJ2-1; D is ambiguous. This CDR3 is built from 12 residues. From germline, CDR1 is MGHRA and CDR2 YSYEKL. V lost 1 base, J lost 13 bases, and 11 bases lay in between. The CDR3 DNA reads TGCGCCAGCAGCCAAGGCCGAGCAATCCAGTTCTTC. Its protein product is CASSQGRAIQFF.

J is TRBJ2-1 and V is TRBV7-9; no reliable D call. The CDR3 loop spans 14 amino acids. The germline V gene has CDR1 SEHNR and CDR2 FQNEAQ (reference sequence). V was clipped by 3 bases and J by 8 bases, with 14 bases between them. CDR3 residues: CASSFRTAFDEQFF. DNA for the CDR3: TGTGCCAGCAGCTTTCGGACGGCCTTCGATGAGCAGTTCTTC.

The chain is built from TRBV5-1 and TRBJ1-1, with a tentative D call TRBD1 (6 bases). CDR3 size: 17 residues. Germline values: CDR1 SGHRS, CDR2 YFSETQ. Deletions cut 0 bases from V and 3 bases from J, with 18 bases between. For the CDR3, the DNA is TGCGCCAGCAGCTTGGCCCCCCATACAGGGCGGTACACTGAAGCTTTCTTT. This codes for CASSLAPHTGRYTEAFF.

The chain employs TRBV20-1 and TRBJ2-2, with 7 bases matching TRBD1. The CDR3 spans 13 residues. V was pared by 6 bases and J by 8 bases, with 9 bases of the junction left unmatched. From germline, CDR1 is DFQATT and CDR2 SNEGSKA (reference sequence). The CDR3 loop is CSATDRLAGELFF. The CDR3, as DNA: TGCAGTGCCACGGACAGGTTGGCGGGGGAGCTGTTTTTT.

V gene TRBV4-3 combines with J gene TRBJ2-1; 12 positions match TRBD2. J was trimmed by 7 bases and V by 2 bases; bases with no gene match: 6. This CDR3 region has 16 residues. Germline-derived CDR1 and CDR2 are LGHNA and YSLEER. The DNA of the CDR3 is TGCGCCAGCAGCCAATTTCTAGCGGGGGGGCATAATGAGCAGTTCTTC. It is translated as CASSQFLAGGHNEQFF.

The J gene is TRBJ2-7, the V gene TRBV5-5, with D possibly called TRBD1 or TRBD2 (5 bases each). CDR1 is SGHKS, CDR2 YYEKEE, per germline (reference sequence). V was pared by 4 bases and J by 9 bases, with 8 bases between. The CDR3 is 10 amino acids. The CDR3 protein is CASSPGRQYF. The DNA of the CDR3 is TGTGCCAGCAGCCCGGGACGGCAGTACTTC.

This clonotype was recorded many times. The chain uses TRBV5-1 and TRBJ2-5, with D unclear. Germline V gene sequence: CDR1 SGHRS, CDR2 YFSETQ. Trimming pared 2 bases from V and 5 bases from J, leaving 13 bases between. This CDR3 spans 14 amino acids. The CDR3 reads CASSLGPLRETQYF. CDR3 DNA sequence: TGCGCCAGCAGCTTAGGGCCACTGCGGGAGACCCAGTACTTC.

This clonotype came up a few times. The genes are TRBV3-1 and TRBJ2-3; tentatively, D is TRBD2 (5 bases). The germline gives CDR1 LGHDT, CDR2 YNNKEL (reference sequence). Trimming shortened V by 1 base and J by 1 base, and 9 bases separated the two germline ends. This CDR3 has 15 residues. CDR3 DNA sequence: TGTGCCAGCAGCCAAGCCCGGGGTCGCACAGATACGCAGTATTTT. This translates into CASSQARGRTDTQYF.

This clonotype was seen a single time. This chain joins TRBV20-1 and TRBJ2-7; a possible D gene is TRBD1 (6 bases). This CDR3 is built from 15 residues. The V gene's germline CDR1 is DFQATT and CDR2 SNEGSKA (reference sequence). The V gene lost 3 bases and the J gene lost 4 bases, with 19 bases spanning the gap. The CDR3 DNA follows: TGCAGTGCTAGGCTGGGGGCAGGGCTACCGTACGAGCAGTACTTC. Protein product: CSARLGAGLPYEQYF.

This clonotype has only a few counts. This chain links TRBV18 with TRBJ2-1; 8 bases align to TRBD1. This CDR3 contains 16 residues. The V segment lost 1 base and the J segment 9 bases; nucleotides outside the gene matches: 11. CDR1 and CDR2 from the germline V gene are KGHSH and LQKENI. CDR3 residues: CASSPRLMGQESEQFF. As DNA, the CDR3 is TGTGCCAGCTCACCACGACTCATGGGACAGGAGAGTGAGCAGTTCTTC.

The chain recombines TRBV27 with TRBJ2-1; TRBD2 matches at 11 bases. This CDR3 spans 15 amino acids. Germline V gene data show CDR1 as MNHEY and CDR2 as SMNVEV (reference sequence). The trim removed 3 bases at V and 8 bases at J, leaving 6 bases unmatched. CDR3 nucleotide sequence: TGTGCCAGCAGTTTTAGCGGGGGGGAATATGATGAGCAGTTCTTC. This translates into CASSFSGGEYDEQFF.

The CDR3, as DNA: TGTGCCAGCAGCGTAGGGGGGACACTATACAATGAGCAGTTCTTC. Encoded protein: CASSVGGTLYNEQFF. The chain couples TRBV9 to TRBJ2-1; weak D call: TRBD1 (6 bases). Germline-derived CDR1 and CDR2 are SGDLS and YYNGEE. This CDR3 is 15 amino acids long. Trimming shortened V by 0 bases and J by 4 bases, and 11 bases separated the two germline ends.

This clonotype was picked up many times. The V and J genes are TRBV28 and TRBJ2-7; D is perhaps TRBD2 (6 bases). CDR1 is MDHEN and CDR2 is SYDVKM in the germline V gene. V dropped 3 bases and J dropped 3 bases, with 9 bases sitting between them. The CDR3 covers 13 residues. CDR3 in amino acids: CASSFGGDYEQYF. The CDR3 DNA follows: TGTGCCAGCAGTTTTGGAGGGGACTACGAGCAGTACTTC.

This clonotype occurred a few times. This chain uses TRBV15 with TRBJ1-5; the D gene is possibly TRBD1 (5 bases). Germline V gene sequence: CDR1 LNHNV, CDR2 YYDKDF (reference sequence). V was clipped by 5 bases and J by 0 bases, with 17 bases between them. This CDR3 has 17 amino acids. CDR3 DNA sequence: TGTGCCACCAGCCCCCAAGGGGCAGCAAGTAGCAATCAGCCCCAGCATTTT. Its translation is CATSPQGAASSNQPQHF.

This clonotype was recorded only once. This chain uses TRBV20-1 with TRBJ2-1, with TRBD2 as a possible D gene (5 bases). Deletions cut 3 bases from V and 10 bases from J, with 13 bases between. The CDR3 runs 12 residues. Germline V CDR1 and CDR2: DFQATT, SNEGSKA (reference sequence). The DNA for the CDR3 is TGCAGTGCTAGTTCCCGGGAATGGGAGCAGTTCTTC. Encoded protein: CSASSREWEQFF.

This clonotype was counted only a few times. This sequence joins TRBV11-2 and TRBJ2-2; 7 nucleotides agree with TRBD1. Germline CDR1 SGHAT, CDR2 FQNNGV. CDR3 length equals 16 residues. V was clipped by 5 bases and J by 2 bases; unmatched bases: 8. The CDR3 DNA follows: TGTGCCAGCAGCCGATTGGGACAGCCCAACACCGGGGAGCTGTTTTTT. The encoded protein is CASSRLGQPNTGELFF.

This clonotype is a singleton in its sample. The chain carries TRBV3-1 and TRBJ1-6, with TRBD1 identical over 7 bases. Per the germline V gene, CDR1 is LGHDT and CDR2 is YNNKEL (reference sequence). V was clipped by 3 bases and J by 9 bases; unmatched bases: 8. The CDR3 spans 15 residues. CDR3: CASSHHPGGLSPLHF. CDR3 nucleotide sequence: TGTGCCAGCAGCCACCACCCAGGGGGACTTTCACCCCTCCACTTT.

This clonotype has more than one count but fewer than ten. The chain employs TRBV11-1 and TRBJ2-2; D could derive from TRBD1 or TRBD2 (5 bases each). Trimming removed 5 bases from V and 3 bases from J, with 28 bases in between. This CDR3 has 20 amino acids. CDR1 is SGHAT, CDR2 FQDESV, per germline (reference sequence). The CDR3 DNA follows: TGTGCCAGCAGCCCCCCCCGCGGGCAGGGAAAATTGGGCGACACCGGGGAGCTGTTTTTT. This sequence encodes CASSPPRGQGKLGDTGELFF.

A few counts support this clonotype. CDR3 nucleotide sequence: TGTGCCAGCAGCTTGGCGTGGAAGGGGGAGCTGTTTTTT. Residues: CASSLAWKGELFF. V and J are TRBV5-8 and TRBJ2-2; unclear D gene. CDR1 and CDR2 from the germline V gene are SGHTS and YDEGEE. V gave up 0 bases and J gave up 8 bases, with 8 bases separating them. This CDR3 has 13 residues.

This chain joins TRBV7-2 and TRBJ1-4; D not resolved. The germline gives CDR1 SGHTA, CDR2 FQGNSA. V dropped 1 base and J dropped 2 bases, with 8 bases sitting between them. The CDR3 sequence is 15 residues long. In nucleotides, the CDR3 is TGTGCCAGCAGCTTAGAGGGCAGTACTAATGAAAAACTGTTTTTT. It translates to CASSLEGSTNEKLFF.

The chain couples TRBV12-3 or TRBV12-4 to TRBJ1-2, with D hard to call. The V gene lost 5 bases and the J gene lost 4 bases, with 17 bases spanning the gap. The CDR3 loop spans 15 amino acids. The CDR3 nucleotides read TGTGCCAGCAGTCCCCCCCGGGGTCATGGCTATGGCTACACCTTC. Its protein product is CASSPPRGHGYGYTF.